The 2 T cell receptor beta chains listed next were all sequenced from one sample in a study of Graves' ophthalmopathy and Graves' hyperthyroidism. RNA transcripts yielded amplified TCR beta CDR3 regions. An opening RT-PCR round employed HTBI primers and preceded a second-round multiplex PCR. TCRdb processed the multiplex PCR reads anew with MiXCR; each CDR3 protein has one entry. The data contain hundreds of thousands of distinct CDR3 sequences, about 24% of them seen just once; the ten biggest clones take up approximately 6.5%. The sequencing input was peripheral blood. Receptors were obtained from a woman under 30 with stable Graves' hyperthyroidism. Some clones in this sample may be carry-over from other donors' samples.

This clonotype has a count of ten or more. The chain has TRBV6-2 or TRBV6-3 and TRBJ1-1, with D unclear. CDR1 is MNHEY and CDR2 is SVGEGT in the germline V gene. Trimming removed 1 base from V and 0 bases from J, with 0 bases in between. The CDR3 has 12 residues. The CDR3 DNA reads as TGTGCCAGCAGTTACTTGAACACTGAAGCTTTCTTT. Protein product: CASSYLNTEAFF.

This clonotype appeared many times. This chain links TRBV15 with TRBJ1-2; D is uncertain. The V end was cut by 3 bases, the J end by 2 bases, with 16 bases between. Germline V gene data show CDR1 as LNHNV and CDR2 as YYDKDF (reference sequence). The CDR3 has 16 residues. The CDR3 DNA sequence: TGTGCCACCAGCAGCGAGTTAGGTATCGCGAACTATGGCTACACCTTC. This sequence encodes CATSSELGIANYGYTF.